A selection of T cell receptor beta chains follows, all from one sample in a study of spatial heterogeneity in lung cancer. MiXCR, applied by TCRdb to the 5' RACE reads, yields one record per CDR3 protein. The sample carries roughly 5,800 distinct CDR3 sequences, roughly a tenth recorded once. The sample consisted of lung tumor tissue, taken at surgery. The receptors stem from a female donor with early-stage non-small cell lung cancer. Both conserved end residues are part of each CDR3. Each record gives: V gene, D gene, clone size, J gene, CDR3 DNA, CDR3 protein. A D gene is named only where the DNA matches it firmly. Size values are once, few and many counts, or a class for expanded clones, and some rows have none.

V gene: TRBV7-9
D gene: NA
clone size: NA
J gene: TRBJ1-1
CDR3 DNA: TGTGCCAGCAGCTTGGGTTCTTACACTGAAGCTTTCTTT
CDR3 protein: CASSLGSYTEAFF

V gene: TRBV6-5
D gene: NA
clone size: medium-sized
J gene: TRBJ1-1
CDR3 DNA: TGTGCCAGCAGTTCCCCGGGGGTGAAAGCTTTCTTT
CDR3 protein: CASSSPGVKAFF

V gene: TRBV11-2
D gene: NA
clone size: many
J gene: TRBJ1-2
CDR3 DNA: TGTGCCAGCAGCTTTCAAGGGGCTAACTATGGCTACACCTTC
CDR3 protein: CASSFQGANYGYTF

V gene: TRBV12-3/TRBV12-4
D gene: TRBD1
clone size: NA
J gene: TRBJ2-7
CDR3 DNA: TGTGCCAGCAGCACCGGACAGGGGGCGCAAGAGCAGTACTTC
CDR3 protein: CASSTGQGAQEQYF

V gene: TRBV9
D gene: NA
clone size: medium-sized
J gene: TRBJ2-1
CDR3 DNA: TGTGCCAGCAGCGTAGCTTTTAGTCCTGGGGTCAATGAGCAGTTCTTC
CDR3 protein: CASSVAFSPGVNEQFF

V gene: TRBV6-5
D gene: NA
clone size: many
J gene: TRBJ1-1
CDR3 DNA: TGTGCCACCAGAAGGGACCTGTCGAACACTGAAGCTTTCTTT
CDR3 protein: CATRRDLSNTEAFF

V gene: TRBV12-3/TRBV12-4
D gene: NA
clone size: many
J gene: TRBJ1-2
CDR3 DNA: TGTGCCAGCAGCCCCGATGGGGCCATCTATGGCTACACCTTC
CDR3 protein: CASSPDGAIYGYTF

V gene: TRBV5-1
D gene: NA
clone size: many
J gene: TRBJ2-5
CDR3 DNA: TGCGCCAGCACCCTCGTGTCCCCACAAGAGACCCAGTACTTC
CDR3 protein: CASTLVSPQETQYF

V gene: TRBV4-1
D gene: NA
clone size: many
J gene: TRBJ2-3
CDR3 DNA: TGCGCCAGCAGCCAAGGACATAATACAGATACGCAGTATTTT
CDR3 protein: CASSQGHNTDTQYF

V gene: TRBV28
D gene: TRBD2
clone size: many
J gene: TRBJ2-2
CDR3 DNA: TGTGCCAGCAGTTTTAAGGGAGGGGATAGCACCGGGGAGCTGTTTTTT
CDR3 protein: CASSFKGGDSTGELFF

V gene: TRBV6-5
D gene: TRBD1
clone size: many
J gene: TRBJ1-2
CDR3 DNA: TGTGCCAGCAGGGCTGGGACAGGGGGACACTATGGCTACACCTTC
CDR3 protein: CASRAGTGGHYGYTF

V gene: TRBV18
D gene: NA
clone size: many
J gene: TRBJ2-7
CDR3 DNA: TGTGCCAGCTCACCAAGACCGCGGGACGAGCAGTACTTC
CDR3 protein: CASSPRPRDEQYF

V gene: TRBV4-1
D gene: NA
clone size: few
J gene: TRBJ1-5
CDR3 DNA: TGCGCCAGCGCGGTGGGGGCAGGGGACAATCAGCCCCAGCATTTT
CDR3 protein: CASAVGAGDNQPQHF

V gene: TRBV4-1
D gene: NA
clone size: many
J gene: TRBJ1-5
CDR3 DNA: TGCGCCAGCAGCCAAGGGGGTTTCCGTCCCATCAATCAGCCCCAGCATTTT
CDR3 protein: CASSQGGFRPINQPQHF

V gene: TRBV12-3/TRBV12-4
D gene: NA
clone size: few
J gene: TRBJ1-2
CDR3 DNA: TGTGCCAGCAGTCCTACAGGCAATGATGGCTACACCTTC
CDR3 protein: CASSPTGNDGYTF

V gene: TRBV12-3/TRBV12-4
D gene: TRBD1
clone size: large
J gene: TRBJ2-7
CDR3 DNA: TGTGCCAGCAGTGCCGGGACAGGCTACGCCTACGAGCAGTACTTC
CDR3 protein: CASSAGTGYAYEQYF

V gene: TRBV2
D gene: TRBD1
clone size: many
J gene: TRBJ2-7
CDR3 DNA: TGTGCCAGCAGTCGGGACAGGGGGTGGGAGCAGTACTTC
CDR3 protein: CASSRDRGWEQYF

V gene: TRBV7-8
D gene: NA
clone size: few
J gene: TRBJ2-1
CDR3 DNA: TGTGCCAGCAGACCCCAGGGAGTTAGTGAGCAGTTCTTC
CDR3 protein: CASRPQGVSEQFF

V gene: TRBV20-1
D gene: NA
clone size: medium-sized
J gene: TRBJ1-1
CDR3 DNA: TGCAGTGCAGATGGCCTGAAGGATGATGAAGCTTTCTTT
CDR3 protein: CSADGLKDDEAFF

V gene: TRBV12-3/TRBV12-4
D gene: TRBD2
clone size: NA
J gene: TRBJ2-3
CDR3 DNA: TGTGCCAGCAGTTCCCCCGCCTATTCGGGACTAGCGGGGGGATTCACAGATACGCAGTATTTT
CDR3 protein: CASSSPAYSGLAGGFTDTQYF

V gene: TRBV30
D gene: NA
clone size: medium-sized
J gene: TRBJ1-6
CDR3 DNA: TGTGCCTGGAGTGCGCCTTCACCCCTCCACTTT
CDR3 protein: CAWSAPSPLHF

V gene: TRBV29-1
D gene: TRBD1
clone size: medium-sized
J gene: TRBJ1-2
CDR3 DNA: TGCAGCGTTGAGGGGACAGGGGGCGGCTATGGCTACACCTTC
CDR3 protein: CSVEGTGGGYGYTF